This T cell receptor beta chain was identified during a study of CDR3 diversity in severe acne (dated by TCRdb to between 2017 and 2020). As to this clonotype: The antigen this receptor binds is unknown. Per-base qualities were not stored, and no clone one base away is much larger.

The library came from PCR. The reads were generated on an Illumina HiSeq 2000. TCRdb reworked the public reads: Q25 trimming with fastp, MiXCR clone assembly, productive beta chains retained. When rows share a CDR3 protein, they turn into one entry using the most common DNA and genes. This sample comprises about 85,000 distinct CDR3 sequences, 45% to 55% of them detected only once. The ten largest clones represent over 9% of the sample. This TCR came from a male donor in good health, serving as a control. Sequenced: blood.

The CDR3 reads CATHYGTEAFF. The DNA is TGTGCCACCCACTACGGCACTGAAGCTTTCTTT. This sequence uses TRBV25-1 and TRBJ1-1; too little of a D gene remains to name it. From the cysteine through the phenylalanine, the CDR3 covers 11 amino acids. CDR3 DNA is the only sequence kept; it has 33 bases, read in frame from the first base. Via the germline V gene, CDR1 is MGHDK and CDR2 SYGVNS. At the junction V is shortened by 10 bases and J by 4 bases, with 10 bases in between.